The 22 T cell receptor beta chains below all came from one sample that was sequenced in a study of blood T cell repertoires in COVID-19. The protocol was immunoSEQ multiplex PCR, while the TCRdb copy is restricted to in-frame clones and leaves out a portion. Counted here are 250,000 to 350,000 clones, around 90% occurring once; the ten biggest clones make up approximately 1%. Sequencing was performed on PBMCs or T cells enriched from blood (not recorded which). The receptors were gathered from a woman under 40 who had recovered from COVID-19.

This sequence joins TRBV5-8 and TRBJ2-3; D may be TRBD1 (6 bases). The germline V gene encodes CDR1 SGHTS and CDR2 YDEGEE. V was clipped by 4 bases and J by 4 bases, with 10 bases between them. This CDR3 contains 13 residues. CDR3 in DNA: TGTGCCAGCAGCAACAGGGTCTCAGATACGCAGTATTTT. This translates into CASSNRVSDTQYF.

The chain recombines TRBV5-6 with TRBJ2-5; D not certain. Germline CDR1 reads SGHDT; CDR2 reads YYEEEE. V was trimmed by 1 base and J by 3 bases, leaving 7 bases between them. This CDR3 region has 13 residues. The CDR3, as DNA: TGTGCCAGCAGCTTGTTCGCGGAAGAGACCCAGTACTTC. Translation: CASSLFAEETQYF.

The CDR3 reads CASSRPGRGYWELFF. The CDR3 DNA sequence: TGTGCCAGCAGCCGTCCAGGGAGGGGCTACTGGGAGCTGTTTTTT. The chain uses TRBV7-9 and TRBJ2-2, with TRBD2 matching over 7 bases. Per germline, CDR1 SEHNR and CDR2 FQNEAQ (reference sequence). V was pared by 5 bases and J by 9 bases, with 12 bases of the junction left unmatched. The CDR3 is made up of 15 amino acids.

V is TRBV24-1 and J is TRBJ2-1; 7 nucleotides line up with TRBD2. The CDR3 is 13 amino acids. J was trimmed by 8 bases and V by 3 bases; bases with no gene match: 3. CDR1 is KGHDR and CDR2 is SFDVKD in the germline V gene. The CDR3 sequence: CATSDLRGDEQFF. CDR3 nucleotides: TGTGCCACCAGTGATCTACGGGGGGATGAGCAGTTCTTC.

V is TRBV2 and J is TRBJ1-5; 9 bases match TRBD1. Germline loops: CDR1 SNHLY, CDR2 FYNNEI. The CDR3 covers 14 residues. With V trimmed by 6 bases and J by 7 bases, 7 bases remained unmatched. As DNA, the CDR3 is TGTGCCAGCAGGGAGGGACAGGGAGGACAGCCCCAGCATTTT. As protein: CASREGQGGQPQHF.

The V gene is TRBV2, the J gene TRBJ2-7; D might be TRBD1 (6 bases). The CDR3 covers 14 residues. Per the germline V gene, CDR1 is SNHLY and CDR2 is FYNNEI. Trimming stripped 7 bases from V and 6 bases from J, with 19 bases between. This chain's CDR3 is CASNNRTLQGEQYF. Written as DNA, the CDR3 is TGTGCCAGCAACAACAGGACCTTACAGGGCGAGCAGTACTTC.

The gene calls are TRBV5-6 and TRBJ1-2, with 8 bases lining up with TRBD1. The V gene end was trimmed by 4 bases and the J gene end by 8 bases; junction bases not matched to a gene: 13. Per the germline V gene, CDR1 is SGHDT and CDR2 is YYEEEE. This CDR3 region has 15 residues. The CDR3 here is CASSIPGGWIGGYTF. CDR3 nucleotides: TGTGCCAGCAGCATCCCAGGGGGCTGGATCGGGGGCTACACCTTC. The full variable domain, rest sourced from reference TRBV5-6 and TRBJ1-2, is DAGVTQSPTHLIKTRGQQVTLRCSPKSGHDTVSWYQQALGQGPQFIFQYYEEEERQRGNFPDRFSGHQFPNYSSELNVNALLLGDSALYLCASSIPGGWIGGYTFGSGTRLTVV.

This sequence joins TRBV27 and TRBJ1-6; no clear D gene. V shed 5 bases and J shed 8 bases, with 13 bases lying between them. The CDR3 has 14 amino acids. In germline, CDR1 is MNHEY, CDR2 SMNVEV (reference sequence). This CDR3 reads CASSLVREYSPLHF. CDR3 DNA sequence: TGTGCCAGCAGTCTTGTACGGGAGTATTCACCCCTCCACTTT.

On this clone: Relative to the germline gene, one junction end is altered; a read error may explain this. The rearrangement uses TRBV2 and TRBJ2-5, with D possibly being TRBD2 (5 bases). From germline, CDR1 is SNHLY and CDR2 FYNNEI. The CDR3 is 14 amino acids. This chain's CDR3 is CASSEGGPQETQYF. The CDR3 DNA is TGTGCCAGCAGCGAAGGAGGCCCCCAAGAGACCCAGTACTTC.

CDR3 loop: CASSPPGLAGVNEQFF. The CDR3 DNA sequence: TGTGCCAGCTCACCACCGGGACTAGCGGGAGTTAATGAGCAGTTCTTC. V gene TRBV18 combines with J gene TRBJ2-1; 14 bases line up with TRBD2. Germline V gives CDR1 KGHSH, CDR2 LQKENI. The CDR3 length is 16 residues. V shed 0 bases, J shed 7 bases, and the junction held 2 bases outside the gene matches.

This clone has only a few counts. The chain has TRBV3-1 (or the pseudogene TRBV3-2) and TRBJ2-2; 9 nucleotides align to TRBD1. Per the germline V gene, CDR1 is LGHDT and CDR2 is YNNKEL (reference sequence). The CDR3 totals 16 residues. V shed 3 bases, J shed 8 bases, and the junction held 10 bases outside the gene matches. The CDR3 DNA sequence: TGTGCCAGCAGCCAGAGCGGGACAGGGCATTCTGGGGAGCTGTTTTTT. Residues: CASSQSGTGHSGELFF.

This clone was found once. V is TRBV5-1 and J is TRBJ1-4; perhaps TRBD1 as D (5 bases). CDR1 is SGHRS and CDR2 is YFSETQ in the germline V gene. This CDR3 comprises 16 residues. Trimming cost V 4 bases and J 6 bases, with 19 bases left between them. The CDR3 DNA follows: TGCGCCAGCAGCAAACTACCCGGGGGACTTGATGAAAAACTGTTTTTT. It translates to CASSKLPGGLDEKLFF. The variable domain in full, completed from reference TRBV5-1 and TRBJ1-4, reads KAGVTQTPRYLIKTRGQQVTLSCSPISGHRSVSWYQQTPGQGLQFLFEYFSETQRNKGNFPGRFSGRQFSNSRSEMNVSTLELGDSALYLCASSKLPGGLDEKLFFGSGTQLSVL.

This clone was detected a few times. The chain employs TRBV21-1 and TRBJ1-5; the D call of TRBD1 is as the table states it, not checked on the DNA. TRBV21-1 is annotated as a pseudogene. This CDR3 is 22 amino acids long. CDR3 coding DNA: TGTGCCAGCAGCAAAGCACCCTCACCCGACAGGGCCCGAGGGGGTAGCAATCAGCCCCAGCATTTT. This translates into CASSKAPSPDRARGGSNQPQHF.

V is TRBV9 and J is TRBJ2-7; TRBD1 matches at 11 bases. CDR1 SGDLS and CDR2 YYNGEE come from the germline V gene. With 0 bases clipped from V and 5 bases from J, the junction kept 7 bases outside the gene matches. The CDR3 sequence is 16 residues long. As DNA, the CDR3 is TGTGCCAGCAGCGTAGGGCCCGGACAGGGGGCCGACGAGCAGTACTTC. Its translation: CASSVGPGQGADEQYF.

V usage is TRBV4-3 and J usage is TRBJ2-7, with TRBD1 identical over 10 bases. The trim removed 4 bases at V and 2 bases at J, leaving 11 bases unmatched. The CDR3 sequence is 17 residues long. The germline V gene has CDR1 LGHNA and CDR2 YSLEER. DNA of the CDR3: TGCGCCAGCAGCCCCCCCGGCGTCGGGACAGGGGCCTACGAGCAGTACTTC. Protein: CASSPPGVGTGAYEQYF.

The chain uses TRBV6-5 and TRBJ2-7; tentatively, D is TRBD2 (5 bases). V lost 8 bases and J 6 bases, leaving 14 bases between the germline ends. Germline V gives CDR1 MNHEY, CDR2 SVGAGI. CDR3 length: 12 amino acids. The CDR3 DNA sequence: TGTGCCAGCGGGAGTACACGGTCCGAGCAGTACTTC. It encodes CASGSTRSEQYF.

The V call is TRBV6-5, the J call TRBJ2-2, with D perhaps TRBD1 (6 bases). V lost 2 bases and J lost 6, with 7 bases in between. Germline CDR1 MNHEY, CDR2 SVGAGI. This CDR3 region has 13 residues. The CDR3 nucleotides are TGTGCCAGCAGTTACGGGACATCCGGGGAGCTGTTTTTT. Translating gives CASSYGTSGELFF.

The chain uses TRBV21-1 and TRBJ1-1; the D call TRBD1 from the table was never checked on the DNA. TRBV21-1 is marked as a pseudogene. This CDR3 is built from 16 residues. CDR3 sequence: CASSRDRDGMNTEAFF. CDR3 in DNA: TGTGCCAGCAGCAGGGACAGGGACGGGATGAACACTGAAGCTTTCTTT.

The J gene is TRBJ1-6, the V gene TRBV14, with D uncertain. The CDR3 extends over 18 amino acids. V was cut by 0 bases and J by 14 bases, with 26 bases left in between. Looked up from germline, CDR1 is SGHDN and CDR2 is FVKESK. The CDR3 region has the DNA TGTGCCAGCAGCCAAGATGGAGGTCTCGGGCCCACGCCGAAGGCCCTCCACTTT. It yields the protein CASSQDGGLGPTPKALHF. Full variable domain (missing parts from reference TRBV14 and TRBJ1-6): EAGVTQFPSHSVIEKGQTVTLRCDPISGHDNLYWYRRVMGKEIKFLLHFVKESKQDESGMPNNRFLAERTGGTYSTLKVQPAELEDSGVYFCASSQDGGLGPTPKALHFGNGTRLTVT.

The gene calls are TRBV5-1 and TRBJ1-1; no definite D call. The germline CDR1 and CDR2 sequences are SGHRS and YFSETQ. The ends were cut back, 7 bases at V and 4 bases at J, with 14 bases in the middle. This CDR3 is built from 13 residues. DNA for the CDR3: TGCGCCAGCCAGTTCACCAGTGGCACTGAAGCTTTCTTT. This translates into CASQFTSGTEAFF.

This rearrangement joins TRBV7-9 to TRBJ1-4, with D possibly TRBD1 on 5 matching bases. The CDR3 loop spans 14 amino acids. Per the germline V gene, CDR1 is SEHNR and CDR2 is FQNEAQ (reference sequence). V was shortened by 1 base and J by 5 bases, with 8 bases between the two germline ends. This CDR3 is CASSLGTLNEKLFF. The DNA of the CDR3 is TGTGCCAGCAGCTTAGGGACACTGAATGAAAAACTGTTTTTT.

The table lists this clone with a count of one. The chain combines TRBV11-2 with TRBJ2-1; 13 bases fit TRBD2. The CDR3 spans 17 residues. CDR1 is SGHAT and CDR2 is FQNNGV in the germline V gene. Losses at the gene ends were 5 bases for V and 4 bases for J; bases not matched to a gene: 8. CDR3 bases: TGTGCCAGCAGCCTGGGACTAGCGGGACCCAATTACAATGAGCAGTTCTTC. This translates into CASSLGLAGPNYNEQFF.